This T cell receptor beta chain originates from a study of cytotoxic CD8 clonotypes in ibrutinib-treated CLL. Study-level results: Public clonotypes, found uncommonly, either contracted or stayed stable on treatment. Having risen at ibrutinib response, clonality had fallen back toward baseline by progression.

Data came from immunoSEQ multiplex PCR; TCRdb stores just in-frame clones and leaves some out. The sample holds 150,000 to 200,000 clones, about four fifths seen once. Concerning this clone itself: As yet, its antigen is unknown.

The CDR3 spans 18 residues. Trimming stripped 1 base from V and 1 base from J, with 20 bases between. Germline CDR1 SGHDT, CDR2 YYEEEE. Sequencing was performed on PBMCs, taken after 24 months of ibrutinib treatment. The receptor's source is a human donor with chronic lymphocytic leukemia. The chain combines TRBV5-6 with TRBJ1-1; no clear D gene. This chain's CDR3 is CASSLIWSTLDPNTEAFF. Here the CDR3 DNA reads TGTGCCAGCAGCTTGATATGGTCAACCCTGGACCCGAACACTGAAGCTTTCTTT.